This TCR beta chain was sequenced during a study of T cell responses to AZD1222 COVID-19 vaccine. Study-level points and caveats: None of the repertoires were sampled until the peak T cell response had passed. Spike-specific TCR breadth and depth were elevated following two AZD1222 doses.

Comments on this clone: Antigen specificity is unknown. Other DNA sequences in this specimen translate into the identical CDR3.

The table came from immunoSEQ multiplex PCR; TCRdb's copy has only in-frame clones and leaves some out. Of under 150,000 clones in the sample, about 87% were seen once. Sequencing used peripheral blood, obtained 28 days after the second AZD1222 dose. This receptor was taken from an adult who received the AZD1222 COVID-19 vaccine.

The CDR3 sequence: CASSLEGGGNTIYF. The CDR3 nucleotides read TGCGCCAGCAGCTTGGAGGGAGGTGGAAACACCATATATTTT. This chain joins TRBV5-1 and TRBJ1-3; D remains ambiguous. The V end lost 0 bases, the J end lost 3 bases, and 7 bases lay between the germline ends. This CDR3 contains 14 residues. Germline-derived CDR1 and CDR2 are SGHRS and YFSETQ.